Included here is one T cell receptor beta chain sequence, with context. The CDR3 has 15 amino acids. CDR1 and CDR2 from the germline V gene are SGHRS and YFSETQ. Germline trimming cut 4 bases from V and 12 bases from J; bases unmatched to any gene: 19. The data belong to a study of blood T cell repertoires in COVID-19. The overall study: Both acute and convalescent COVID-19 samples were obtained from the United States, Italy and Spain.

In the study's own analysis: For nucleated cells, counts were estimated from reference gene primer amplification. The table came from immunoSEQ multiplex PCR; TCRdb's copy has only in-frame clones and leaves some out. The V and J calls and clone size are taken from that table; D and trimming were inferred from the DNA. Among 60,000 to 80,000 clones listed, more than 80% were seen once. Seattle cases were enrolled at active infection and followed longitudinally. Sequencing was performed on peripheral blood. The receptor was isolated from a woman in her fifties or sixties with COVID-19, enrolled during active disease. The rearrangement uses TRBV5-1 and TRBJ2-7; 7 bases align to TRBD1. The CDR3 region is CASSRSGQSGGERYF. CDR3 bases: TGCGCCAGCAGCCGTTCGGGACAGTCGGGTGGAGAACGGTACTTC.